This T cell receptor (beta chain) was captured in a study of cytomegalovirus exposure and HLA in healthy donors (dated by TCRdb to about 2017). Background on the whole study: An earlier analysis of fewer than 750 of the donors reported approximately 280 Gb of sequence data and 117 million unique TCR beta sequences obtained from about 200 million T cells. An early release covering about 600 HLA-typed donors comprised about 300 gigabases of sequencing data and tens of millions of unique TCR sequences. Of the roughly 420 genotyped donors, less than 90% were placed in the genetic ancestry cluster associated with self-reported Caucasian donors. The study aimed to test whether cataloging public T cell receptors could reveal signatures of past pathogen exposure. Using immunosequencing, the study profiled T cell repertoires from 640 or so subjects and related those repertoires to cytomegalovirus serostatus. Besides the first cohort of around 670 subjects, a separate validation cohort made up of 95 to 150 different subjects was used. To predict cytomegalovirus infection status, the study brought together high-throughput TCR immunosequencing, statistical association of individual TCRs with disease status, and machine learning. In a later analysis, previously published TCR beta repertoires from 670 or so donors were re-analyzed and high-resolution HLA genotyping was added so that TCR occurrence patterns could be studied. In the later analysis, no new phenotypic data were used to find candidate immune exposures; instead, reliance was placed on TCR beta sequences and their occurrence across donors. To decide whether each TCR beta V gene segment behaved as functional or pseudogenic, an earlier analysis of approximately 590 of the donors relied on high-throughput TCR beta sequencing. Donor age, sex, ethnicity and CMV serostatus were compiled together with the repertoire data. A later genetic analysis used genome-wide SNP genotypes for about 60% of the roughly 670 donors, treating that subset as a discovery cohort. All discovery cohort repertoires had been generated on a single sequencing platform. Class I and class II HLA loci were covered by the typing at four-digit resolution. The number of donors typed differed by locus, with about 629-630 for A, B, C, DRB1 and DQB1, roughly 520 for DQA1, about 610 for DPA1, and 472 for DPB1. Four or five DR-DQ haplotypes were treated as single units for association and clustering because of strong linkage in the cohort. Among 350 to 400 genotyped donors of the cohort, an average of approximately 240,000 unique TCR beta nucleotide sequences were sequenced per donor, roughly 18% of them non-productive.

The cohort was made up of roughly 670 healthy bone marrow donors. All cohort members were sampled while nominally healthy, although unrecorded immune exposures were likely present. The donor tested CMV seropositive and was one of the 289 seropositive cohort members. A peripheral blood sample was collected from each donor, and TCR beta sequencing was performed on peripheral blood mononuclear cells. Genomic DNA was extracted from the blood cell samples with the Qiagen DNeasy Blood Extraction Kit. Worth noting for this clone: The specificity of this receptor is unknown. No clone much larger than this one lies a single base away; base qualities are absent.

Library preparation employed the immunoSEQ multiplex PCR assay. The multiplex PCR relied on a mix of 60 forward primers for TCR Vbeta segments and 13 reverse primers for TCR Jbeta segments. Amplification of the CDR3 region of rearranged TCR beta genes was performed with a multiplex PCR assay on genomic DNA. Amplified TCR beta libraries were sequenced as 87-base-pair reads on the Illumina HiSeq System. In the authors' own workflow: In a later analysis, 70 million to 95 million unique TCR beta chains were counted across the 650 to 700 repertoires, and roughly 9.9 million of these chains were shared by at least two donors. Raw reads were error-corrected and collapsed into unique sequences with a nearest-neighbor algorithm that merged closely related sequences to remove PCR and sequencing errors. CDR3 sequences were aligned to IMGT reference sequences to assign V, D and J gene segments. Each retained sequence needed at least a six-nucleotide match to both a V gene segment and a J gene segment. Rearrangements were classified as productive when the CDR3 lacked stop codons and remained in frame with V and J, and all other rearrangements were classified as non-productive. Following IMGT convention, CDR3 was defined as the stretch from the second conserved V-encoded cysteine to the conserved J-encoded phenylalanine. Sequences without an unambiguous match to a single V gene segment were excluded from the earlier analysis of 450 to 650 of the donors. An earlier analysis of some 500 of the donors classified V segments as functional when productive rearrangements were above 56.7% and as segregating when the standard deviation between donors was above 5%. A statistical classification framework was developed to diagnose cytomegalovirus status using the catalog of TCR beta chain sequences. In a later analysis, TCR nucleotide sequences were compared against IMGT/GENE-DB human TR gene sequences so that V and J genes could be assigned. A later analysis assigned CDR3 sequences and most-parsimonious VDJ recombination scenarios with the TCRdist pipeline. In a later analysis, each TCR beta chain was defined by its CDR3 amino acid sequence together with its V-gene family, and reads without a unique V-gene family were excluded. As a way to deal with suspected cross-contamination and a sequencing artifact, a later analysis dropped over 550 nucleotide sequences that were highly shared and had low generation probability. A later analysis calculated a clonal expansion index for each public chain from normalized within-repertoire ranks of inferred template counts. Generation probabilities in a later analysis came from a VDJ recombination model fitted to out-of-frame rearrangements, and those results were checked against IGoR. Hypergeometric tests were used in a later analysis to score TCR-TCR, TCR-HLA and TCR-CMV co-occurrence, with a repertoire-size bias correction applied to the TCR pairs. To estimate false discovery rates, a later analysis permuted the HLA or CMV assignments 20 times. In a later analysis, co-occurring TCRs were grouped with DBSCAN, and TCRdist sequence similarity was added when clustering was performed within HLA-allele-positive subsets. Repertoires with fewer than 30,000 or more than 120,000 public chains were left out of co-occurrence clustering, as were about five repertoires with anomalous nucleotide sharing. The source is immuneACCESS, and TCRdb retained only in-frame sequences with V and J called. Part of the clones is not carried over; for the studies checked, unresolved V genes explain less than half of this, and the remainder is unexplained. Clone size and V and J calls were adopted from that table, with D and trimming inferred from the DNA. The sample includes 150,000 to 200,000 clones, with 60% to 80% observed a single time. Together, the top ten hold 2% to 2.5% of the sample.

Counted from cysteine to phenylalanine, this CDR3 has 13 amino acids. Here the CDR3 DNA is all that survives: 39 bases in frame from base 1. Cut back by 0 bases and 8 bases, the V and J ends lie 9 bases apart. For CDR1 and CDR2, the germline V gene lists LGHNA and YNFKEQ. Study-wide conclusions, independent of this receptor: Because the 87-base-pair reads could not distinguish some IMGT-functional V segments, including TRBV6-2 and TRBV6-3, those segments were excluded. Most TCR sequences were observed very rarely across donors, whereas some public TCRs were present in many individuals. The authors suggested that the approach could potentially be extended to other disease states and immunological phenotypes. Correlated functional status among segregating V segments might reflect linkage disequilibrium, but an unknown experimental factor could not be ruled out. The presence/absence analyses assumed that sequencing depth was roughly uniform across donors, and that assumption may not be true. In this cohort, only TCR beta chains were sequenced, and detectable features were limited by the absence of alpha or paired-chain data. A later genetic analysis reported fewer N-insertions in productive TCRs among donors in an Asian-associated ancestry cluster than the roughly 620-donor mean. A cluster of highly shared sequence variants was judged likely to be a technical artifact of the sequencing pipeline. In the study, 150 to 200 TCR beta chains were listed as associated with cytomegalovirus. Because HLA typing was unavailable for some donors at each locus, only the typed subset was used in association tests. A further reported finding was that TCR beta sequences accurately predicted the HLA-A and HLA-B alleles for most subjects in the first cohort. The earlier analysis of almost 600 of the donors excluded roughly 16 rarely observed V segments, including chromosome 9 orphons, because counts were too low. In an earlier analysis of 587 of the donors, most TCR beta V segments appeared in productive rearrangements about 87% or about 30% of the time, broadly matching IMGT annotations. In vitro tests confirmed that three of the cytomegalovirus-associated TCR beta chains recognize cytomegalovirus antigens. The only immune exposure information available for the cohort was CMV serostatus. In a later analysis, most CMV-associated TCR beta chains were found to appear HLA-restricted, with HLA associations seemingly driven largely by CMV exposure. According to a later analysis, TCR association rates differed among HLA loci, with DRB1 alleles showing the most associated TCRs and HLA-C alleles showing the fewest. At a false discovery rate of 0.05, a later analysis linked around 17,000 TCR beta sequences to specific HLA alleles. An association between a missense DCLRE1C variant and V-gene and J-gene trimming of TCR beta chains was found in a later genetic analysis and replicated in an independent cohort. Several of the top co-occurrence clusters appeared to be linked to parvovirus B19, influenza, CMV and Epstein-Barr virus, according to a later analysis. In a later analysis, HLA-associated TCR beta chains showed more clonal expansion and lower generation probabilities than non-associated chains that were equally common. When HLA alleles, especially DR and DQ, strongly co-occurred, TCR associations were difficult to assign to individual alleles. The classifier was reported to diagnose cytomegalovirus status with high specificity and sensitivity in both the original cohort and the validation cohort.

The sequence joins TRBV4-2 to TRBJ2-3; TRBD2 might be the D gene, on 5 matching bases. Material: PBMCs. The TCR comes from a man aged 45-65 years in good health and CMV-seropositive. The nucleotide sequence reads as follows: TGTGCCAGCAGCCAAGATGGTGGAGGTACGCAGTATTTT. Translated, this gives CASSQDGGGTQYF.